Listed here are 16 T cell receptor beta chains from one sample, sequenced in a study of cytomegalovirus exposure and HLA in healthy donors. Repertoires were generated with immunoSEQ multiplex PCR, while TCRdb's copy carries only in-frame clones and drops some. Of roughly 280,000 clones listed, approximately 86% are singletons. The specimen sequenced was PBMCs. The receptors stem from a woman younger than 30 in good health and CMV-seronegative.

The chain links TRBV5-1 to TRBJ2-1; TRBD2 might be the D (5 bases). The germline V and J ends were trimmed by 3 bases and 5 bases, with 12 bases remaining between them. This CDR3 contains 14 residues. CDR1 is SGHRS, CDR2 YFSETQ, per germline. Written as DNA, the CDR3 is TGCGCCAGCAGCTCGCAGGACTGGAACAATGAGCAGTTCTTC. Its protein is CASSSQDWNNEQFF.

V usage is TRBV5-1 and J usage is TRBJ1-3; TRBD1 matches 7 bases. The V and J ends lost 6 bases and 4 bases, in that order; junction bases with no gene match: 7. The CDR3 extends over 14 amino acids. Germline V lookup: CDR1 SGHRS, CDR2 YFSETQ. The CDR3 here is CASILQGLGNTIYF. The CDR3 DNA reads as TGCGCCAGCATTTTACAGGGGCTCGGAAACACCATATATTTT.

The rearrangement uses TRBV9 and TRBJ2-3; 8 positions agree with TRBD2. Per the germline V gene, CDR1 is SGDLS and CDR2 is YYNGEE. V dropped 0 bases and J dropped 1; count of bases not matched to a gene: 4. The CDR3 sequence is 16 residues long. This chain's CDR3 is CASSVVGGAGTDTQYF. CDR3 coding DNA: TGTGCCAGCAGCGTAGTCGGGGGGGCCGGCACAGATACGCAGTATTTT.

This chain uses TRBV30 with TRBJ2-5; 10 positions match TRBD1. With V trimmed by 5 bases and J by 5 bases, 2 bases remained unmatched. The germline V gene has CDR1 GTSNPN and CDR2 SVGIG (reference sequence). The CDR3 spans 12 residues. This CDR3 reads CAWDRGQETQYF. CDR3 coding DNA: TGTGCCTGGGACAGGGGGCAGGAGACCCAGTACTTC.

The rearrangement links TRBV2 to TRBJ1-4, with D perhaps TRBD1 (5 bases). The V gene's germline CDR1 is SNHLY and CDR2 FYNNEI. This CDR3 is 13 amino acids long. Trimming stripped 3 bases from V and 8 bases from J, with 10 bases between. The CDR3 DNA reads as TGTGCCAGCAGTGACAGGGATAGCGAAAAACTGTTTTTT. Protein sequence: CASSDRDSEKLFF. The entire variable domain, with the rest obtained from reference TRBV2 and TRBJ1-4, is as follows: EPEVTQTPSHQVTQMGQEVILRCVPISNHLYFYWYRQILGQKVEFLVSFYNNEISEKSEIFDDQFSVERPDGSNFTLKIRSTKLEDSAMYFCASSDRDSEKLFFGSGTQLSVL.

V usage is TRBV7-9 and J usage is TRBJ1-2, with D perhaps TRBD1 (5 bases). Trimming left V 1 base short and J 8 bases short, with 11 bases between. This CDR3 contains 13 residues. Germline CDR1 reads SEHNR; CDR2 reads FQNEAQ (reference sequence). Here the CDR3 reads CASSLGTNAGYTF. The CDR3 nucleotides are TGTGCCAGCAGCTTAGGGACAAACGCAGGCTACACCTTC.

This chain joins TRBV2 and TRBJ2-4; a possible D gene is TRBD2 (5 bases). The CDR3 length is 13 residues. Germline values: CDR1 SNHLY, CDR2 FYNNEI. Trimming removed 8 bases from V and 0 bases from J, with 8 bases in between. CDR3 region: CASRGLAKNIQYF. CDR3 bases: TGTGCCAGCCGCGGGCTAGCCAAAAACATTCAGTACTTC.

The chain employs TRBV5-1 and TRBJ2-7; a weak D match, TRBD1 (6 bases). Germline V gene data show CDR1 as SGHRS and CDR2 as YFSETQ. There are 15 residues in the CDR3. The V end was cut by 1 base, the J end by 6 bases, with 17 bases between. The CDR3 sequence: CASSLTGSRSLEQYF. DNA of the CDR3: TGCGCCAGCAGCTTGACAGGGTCCAGGTCCCTCGAGCAGTACTTC.

This chain joins TRBV7-8 and TRBJ1-1; 7 bases agree with TRBD1. The CDR3 sequence is 14 residues long. The J segment lost 1 base and the V segment lost 3 bases, leaving 2 bases of the junction unmatched. Germline V gene data show CDR1 as SGHVS and CDR2 as FQNEAQ. The CDR3 here is CASSFYRGNTEAFF. The CDR3 DNA is TGTGCCAGCAGCTTCTACAGGGGGAACACTGAAGCTTTCTTT.

The V and J genes are TRBV5-6 and TRBJ2-1; 8 bases fit TRBD1. This CDR3 region has 15 residues. V lost 4 bases, J lost 2 bases, and 5 bases stayed unmatched. Germline V gives CDR1 SGHDT, CDR2 YYEEEE. In DNA, the CDR3 is TGTGCCAGCAGCCGTACAGGGGGAACCTACAATGAGCAGTTCTTC. Residues: CASSRTGGTYNEQFF.

The chain links TRBV5-1 to TRBJ1-2; 7 bases line up with TRBD1. Germline CDR1 reads SGHRS; CDR2 reads YFSETQ. The CDR3 loop spans 15 amino acids. The trim removed 4 bases at V and 5 bases at J, leaving 11 bases unmatched. This chain's CDR3 is CASSETRGIRYGYTF. In DNA form, the CDR3 reads TGCGCCAGCAGCGAAACCAGGGGGATAAGGTATGGCTACACCTTC.

This clone is a singleton in its sample. The CDR3 coding sequence is TGCGCCAGCAGCCTGGGGGTGGGACTCTACGAGCAGTACTTC. This translates into CASSLGVGLYEQYF. This chain joins TRBV5-1 and TRBJ2-7, with TRBD2 as a possible D gene (6 bases). Trimming pared 4 bases from V and 3 bases from J, leaving 14 bases between. Germline-derived CDR1 and CDR2 are SGHRS and YFSETQ. This CDR3 is built from 14 residues.

This chain links TRBV2 with TRBJ2-4, with no clear D. The CDR3 contains 14 residues. V dropped 6 bases and J dropped 0 bases, with 9 bases sitting between them. The germline V gene encodes CDR1 SNHLY and CDR2 FYNNEI. The CDR3 sequence is CASSRTLAKNIQYF. The DNA of the CDR3 is TGTGCCAGCAGCCGTACTCTAGCCAAAAACATTCAGTACTTC.

This clone was seen a handful of times. The J gene is TRBJ2-2, the V gene TRBV6-8; D unresolved. CDR1 and CDR2 (germline): MNHGY, SAAAGT. The CDR3 is made up of 11 amino acids. Trimming left V 8 bases short and J 7 bases short, with 8 bases between. The DNA for the CDR3 is TGTGCCAGCCGGGTTGACGGGGAGCTGTTTTTT. It encodes CASRVDGELFF.

This chain connects TRBV5-6 to TRBJ1-1, with a tentative D call TRBD1 (5 bases). The germline CDR1 and CDR2 sequences are SGHDT and YYEEEE. The V and J ends lost 2 bases and 1 base respectively, with 9 bases between them. The CDR3 is made up of 14 amino acids. CDR3 DNA: TGTGCCAGCAGCTTTGGAGGGGCGAACACTGAAGCTTTCTTT. Its translation: CASSFGGANTEAFF.

The rearrangement links TRBV11-3 to TRBJ2-1, with 11 bases lining up with TRBD1. The germline V gene encodes CDR1 SGHNT and CDR2 YENEEA. V lost 5 bases, J lost 5 bases, and 5 bases stayed unmatched. The CDR3 has 15 residues. The CDR3 here is CASSPGQGAHNEQFF. CDR3 nucleotide sequence: TGTGCCAGCAGCCCTGGACAGGGGGCCCACAATGAGCAGTTCTTC. The variable domain in full, completed from reference TRBV11-3 and TRBJ2-1, reads EAGVVQSPRYKIIEKKQPVAFWCNPISGHNTLYWYLQNLGQGPELLIRYENEEAVDDSQLPKDRFSAERLKGVDSTLKIQPAELGDSAVYLCASSPGQGAHNEQFFGPGTRLTVL.